Each of the 13 T cell receptor beta chains below was sequenced from the same sample in a study of cytomegalovirus exposure and HLA in healthy donors. A multiplex PCR was run with 60 Vbeta primers and 13 Jbeta primers. Assay: immunoSEQ multiplex PCR; the TCRdb copy retains only in-frame clones and omits some. The data contain 100,000 or so clones, approximately 79% of them singletons. Sequencing was performed on PBMCs. The receptors shown here come from a man aged 25 to 45 in good health and CMV-seropositive.

The chain carries TRBV7-8 and TRBJ2-3, with 7 nucleotides matching TRBD2. The CDR3 has 15 residues. From germline, CDR1 is SGHVS and CDR2 FQNEAQ. Trimming removed 5 bases from V and 4 bases from J; junction bases left unmatched: 9. The CDR3 nucleotides read TGTGCCAGCAGCCTCAGGGAGGGGAGCGCAGATACGCAGTATTTT. Translated: CASSLREGSADTQYF.

The chain has TRBV19 and TRBJ1-1; 10 positions match TRBD1. V trimming: 5 bases; J trimming: 1 base; junction bases outside the gene matches: 4. CDR3 size: 15 residues. Per the germline V gene, CDR1 is LNHDA and CDR2 is SQIVND (reference sequence). The CDR3 protein is CASSPRDRGNTEAFF. The CDR3 DNA reads TGTGCCAGTAGTCCGAGGGACAGGGGGAACACTGAAGCTTTCTTT.

The chain is built from TRBV2 and TRBJ2-5; D might be TRBD2 (5 bases). With the DNA end fitting TRBJ2-7 better, the J assignment may be wrong. The germline V gene has CDR1 SNHLY and CDR2 FYNNEI. The CDR3 totals 11 residues. CDR3 protein: CASSGGREQYF. The CDR3 bases are TGTGCCAGCAGTGGAGGGCGCGAGCAGTACTTC.

This chain joins TRBV27 and TRBJ2-1; 8 bases line up with TRBD1. CDR3 size: 14 residues. Germline V lookup: CDR1 MNHEY, CDR2 SMNVEV (reference sequence). Losses at the gene ends were 2 bases for V and 6 bases for J; bases not matched to a gene: 3. CDR3 amino acids: CASSLAGTGNEQFF. The DNA of the CDR3 is TGTGCCAGCAGTTTAGCTGGGACAGGCAATGAGCAGTTCTTC.

J is TRBJ2-3 and V is TRBV30; 9 bases line up with TRBD2. The CDR3 totals 10 residues. The V gene end was trimmed by 8 bases and the J gene end by 6 bases; junction bases not matched to a gene: 0. The germline CDR1 and CDR2 sequences are GTSNPN and SVGIG (reference sequence). CDR3 sequence (DNA): TGTGCCGCGGGAGGGGATACGCAGTATTTT. Amino acid sequence: CAAGGDTQYF.

This clone occurred once. The chain couples TRBV7-2 to TRBJ2-1, with D tentatively TRBD1 (8 bases). This CDR3 has 15 amino acids. Between the trimmed V and J ends, which lost 5 bases and 5 bases, there was a span of 16 bases. Per the germline V gene, CDR1 is SGHTA and CDR2 is FQGNSA. The chain's CDR3 is CASSPIQGGNNEQFF. The DNA for the CDR3 is TGTGCCAGCAGCCCTATACAGGGGGGGAACAATGAGCAGTTCTTC.

This chain connects TRBV4-3 to TRBJ1-6; perhaps TRBD1 as D (6 bases). The CDR3 totals 15 residues. The V and J ends lost 1 base and 5 bases respectively, with 9 bases between them. CDR1 is LGHNA, CDR2 YSLEER, per germline. CDR3 region: CASSQGRGDNSPLHF. CDR3 nucleotide sequence: TGCGCCAGCAGCCAAGGCAGGGGAGATAATTCACCCCTCCACTTT.

Only one count was recorded for this clone. The chain links TRBV6-5 to TRBJ2-7; perhaps TRBD1 as D (6 bases). Germline loops: CDR1 MNHEY, CDR2 SVGAGI. The CDR3 loop spans 13 amino acids. Trimming removed 8 bases from V and 1 base from J, with 12 bases in between. CDR3 residues: CASGGRTSYEQYF. The CDR3 DNA sequence: TGTGCCAGCGGGGGCAGGACGTCCTACGAGCAGTACTTC.

This chain links TRBV2 with TRBJ2-1; 14 positions match TRBD2. Germline V gene sequence: CDR1 SNHLY, CDR2 FYNNEI. This CDR3 has 15 amino acids. V trimming: 5 bases; J trimming: 6 bases; junction bases outside the gene matches: 3. The CDR3 DNA is TGTGCCAGCAGTAGGGGACTAGCGGGGGCCAATGAGCAGTTCTTC. Translating gives CASSRGLAGANEQFF.

The V gene is TRBV28, the J gene TRBJ1-6; 10 bases map to TRBD1. V was pared by 8 bases and J by 8 bases, with 6 bases of the junction left unmatched. CDR3 length: 14 residues. Germline CDR1 is MDHEN and CDR2 is SYDVKM. This CDR3 reads CASAPGQGYSPLHF. CDR3 DNA: TGTGCCAGCGCCCCGGGACAGGGGTATTCACCCCTCCACTTT. Full variable domain (rest looked up from reference TRBV28 and TRBJ1-6): DVKVTQSSRYLVKRTGEKVFLECVQDMDHENMFWYRQDPGLGLRLIYFSYDVKMKEKGDIPEGYSVSREKKERFSLILESASTNQTSMYLCASAPGQGYSPLHFGNGTRLTVT.

This rearrangement joins TRBV19 to TRBJ2-3, with D possibly matching TRBD1 (5 bases). The CDR3 is 14 amino acids. Germline CDR1 reads LNHDA; CDR2 reads SQIVND (reference sequence). V lost 6 bases and J 4 bases, leaving 14 bases between the germline ends. CDR3 sequence reads: CASSATPRADTQYF. CDR3 nucleotides: TGTGCCAGTAGCGCGACTCCCAGGGCAGATACGCAGTATTTT.

The chain carries TRBV9 and TRBJ1-3; D is unresolved. This CDR3 is built from 17 residues. Germline assignment: CDR1 SGDLS and CDR2 YYNGEE. With 0 bases removed from V and 3 bases from J, the gap between germline ends came to 16 bases. In DNA, the CDR3 is TGTGCCAGCAGCGTAGACGGAGGGTCCTTAATTGGAAACACCATATATTTT. Translation: CASSVDGGSLIGNTIYF.

The chain is built from TRBV25-1 and TRBJ2-5; TRBD2 is a possible D gene (5 bases). The germline CDR1 and CDR2 sequences are MGHDK and SYGVNS. The CDR3 runs 14 residues. V gave up 5 bases and J gave up 2 bases, with 12 bases separating them. In nucleotides, the CDR3 is TGTGCCAGCAGTCTACCGGGGTCACAAGAGACCCAGTACTTC. Translating it yields CASSLPGSQETQYF.